This T cell receptor beta chain was sequenced for a study of Ad26.COV2.S vaccination and SARS-CoV-2 variants. Study-wide context: COV1001, an Ad26.COV2.S trial, supplied this vaccine-arm donor.

TCRdb's copy holds only in-frame clones and misses some; the assay was immunoSEQ multiplex PCR. The repertoire includes about 680,000 clones, more than 70% of them detected once, and around 1.4% sits in the top ten. Regarding treatment: roughly 19 received Ad26.COV2.S at low or high dose, single or two shots; several received placebo; per-sample allocation not given. Samples were taken on day 63 after the first vaccine or placebo injection. CDR1 is LNHDA and CDR2 is SQIVND in the germline V gene (reference sequence). V was shortened by 7 bases and J by 2 bases, with 2 bases between the two germline ends. The CDR3 sequence is 11 residues long.

The rearrangement uses TRBV19 and TRBJ2-2; the D is unclear. The sequencing here drew on peripheral blood, taken in a trial of Ad26.COV2.S vaccine versus placebo. This receptor was taken from a person between 18 and 65 years old who received the Ad26.COV2.S COVID-19 vaccine or a placebo. Here the CDR3 reads CASKNTGELFF. Written as DNA, the CDR3 is TGTGCCAGTAAAAACACCGGGGAGCTGTTTTTT. Full variable domain (outside the CDR3, taken from reference TRBV19 and TRBJ2-2): DGGITQSPKYLFRKEGQNVTLSCEQNLNHDAMYWYRQDPGQGLRLIYYSQIVNDFQKGDIAEGYSVSREKKESFPLTVTSAQKNPTAFYLCASKNTGELFFGEGSRLTVL.